These 28 T cell receptor beta chains were all obtained from the same sample, sequenced in a study of identical twins. TCRdb passed the 5' RACE reads through MiXCR, listing each CDR3 protein once. This sample has some 630,000 distinct CDR3 sequences, with about 7% found just once. This sample was also put to use in a study of yellow fever vaccine responses in identical twins.

The sample was PBMCs. The receptors here all came from a woman under 30 in good health.

This clonotype came up a few times. The rearrangement joins TRBV3-1 to TRBJ2-6, with TRBD2 as a possible D gene (5 bases). The CDR3 is 16 residues long. The germline V and J ends were trimmed by 5 bases and 0 bases, with 11 bases remaining between them. Looked up from germline, CDR1 is LGHDT and CDR2 is YNNKEL (reference sequence). Here the CDR3 DNA reads TGTGCCAGCAGCTCCGGACTCTTCTCTGGGGCCAACGTCCTGACTTTC. It encodes CASSSGLFSGANVLTF. Combining the CDR3 with reference TRBV3-1 and TRBJ2-6 gives the whole variable domain DTAVSQTPKYLVTQMGNDKSIKCEQNLGHDTMYWYKQDSKKFLKIMFSYNNKELIINETVPNRFSPKSPDKAHLNLHINSLELGDSAVYFCASSSGLFSGANVLTFGAGSRLTVL.

V gene TRBV10-3 combines with J gene TRBJ1-5; a weak D match, TRBD1 (6 bases). The V end was cut by 3 bases, the J end by 7 bases, with 10 bases between. In germline, CDR1 is ENHRY, CDR2 SYGVKD. The CDR3 is 13 residues long. CDR3 sequence: CAISENQGQPQHF. The CDR3, as DNA: TGTGCCATCAGTGAAAATCAGGGGCAGCCCCAGCATTTT.

V is TRBV11-2 and J is TRBJ2-1, with TRBD2 matching 8 bases. Per germline, CDR1 SGHAT and CDR2 FQNNGV. V shed 2 bases, J shed 1 base, and the junction held 13 bases outside the gene matches. The CDR3 is made up of 19 amino acids. This chain's CDR3 is CASSLSFFSGGRSYNEQFF. CDR3 bases: TGTGCCAGCAGCTTAAGTTTCTTTTCGGGGGGGCGGTCCTACAATGAGCAGTTCTTC.

Only a few counts were recorded for this clonotype. The chain carries TRBV28 and TRBJ2-3; the match to TRBD2 covers 10 bases. V shed 7 bases, J shed 4 bases, and the junction held 8 bases outside the gene matches. Germline lookup yields CDR1 MDHEN and CDR2 SYDVKM. The CDR3 runs 15 residues. The CDR3 protein is CASTSVAGGSDTQYF. DNA of the CDR3: TGTGCCAGCACCTCTGTAGCGGGGGGCTCAGATACGCAGTATTTT. Variable domain in full (rest from reference TRBV28 and TRBJ2-3): DVKVTQSSRYLVKRTGEKVFLECVQDMDHENMFWYRQDPGLGLRLIYFSYDVKMKEKGDIPEGYSVSREKKERFSLILESASTNQTSMYLCASTSVAGGSDTQYFGPGTRLTVL.

The V call is TRBV5-1, the J call TRBJ2-1; 8 positions match TRBD2. V shed 0 bases, J shed 8 bases, and the junction held 10 bases outside the gene matches. Germline assignment: CDR1 SGHRS and CDR2 YFSETQ. The CDR3 has 16 residues. CDR3 DNA: TGCGCCAGCAGCTTGGGGGGGAGCGGGAGAACAGATGAGCAGTTCTTC. Translated: CASSLGGSGRTDEQFF. Full variable domain (rest looked up from reference TRBV5-1 and TRBJ2-1): KAGVTQTPRYLIKTRGQQVTLSCSPISGHRSVSWYQQTPGQGLQFLFEYFSETQRNKGNFPGRFSGRQFSNSRSEMNVSTLELGDSALYLCASSLGGSGRTDEQFFGPGTRLTVL.

V gene TRBV19 combines with J gene TRBJ1-5; tentatively, D is TRBD1 (5 bases). This CDR3 comprises 22 residues. The V gene's germline CDR1 is LNHDA and CDR2 SQIVND (reference sequence). The germline V and J ends were trimmed by 0 bases and 0 bases, with 27 bases remaining between them. The CDR3 is CASSIDPFGGPGHGYSNQPQHF. The CDR3 DNA reads as TGTGCCAGTAGTATAGATCCATTCGGCGGGCCAGGACACGGATATAGCAATCAGCCCCAGCATTTT. Full variable domain (missing parts from reference TRBV19 and TRBJ1-5): DGGITQSPKYLFRKEGQNVTLSCEQNLNHDAMYWYRQDPGQGLRLIYYSQIVNDFQKGDIAEGYSVSREKKESFPLTVTSAQKNPTAFYLCASSIDPFGGPGHGYSNQPQHFGDGTRLSIL.

The V and J genes are TRBV20-1 and TRBJ2-3; TRBD2 matches at 9 bases. CDR3 length equals 15 residues. The V segment lost 6 bases and the J segment 4 bases; nucleotides outside the gene matches: 11. Germline V gene sequence: CDR1 DFQATT, CDR2 SNEGSKA (reference sequence). The CDR3 protein is CSAQTISGGSDTQYF. In DNA, the CDR3 is TGCAGTGCCCAGACCATTAGCGGGGGCTCAGATACGCAGTATTTT.

This clonotype was counted ten times or more. This rearrangement joins TRBV6-5 to TRBJ1-5, with 7 bases aligning to TRBD1. The CDR3 sequence is 15 residues long. Germline CDR1 MNHEY, CDR2 SVGAGI. J gave up 0 bases and V 4 bases, and 3 bases lay outside the gene matches. As DNA, the CDR3 is TGTGCCAGCAGTTCCGGGACAGATAGCAATCAGCCCCAGCATTTT. Its translation is CASSSGTDSNQPQHF.

The chain links TRBV7-9 to TRBJ1-2; D unclear. V gave up 3 bases and J gave up 7 bases, with 9 bases separating them. This CDR3 has 12 residues. The germline gives CDR1 SEHNR, CDR2 FQNEAQ (reference sequence). CDR3: CASSFDGTGYTF. CDR3 DNA: TGTGCCAGCAGCTTCGACGGCACTGGCTACACCTTC.

A few counts support this clonotype. The chain joins TRBV7-8 to TRBJ1-1; D is unresolved. This CDR3 has 13 residues. The V end lost 7 bases, the J end lost 5 bases, and 14 bases lay between the germline ends. Germline CDR1 SGHVS, CDR2 FQNEAQ. The CDR3 DNA is TGTGCCAGCAACTTCCATCGGGGAACTGAAGCTTTCTTT. Translating gives CASNFHRGTEAFF.

This clonotype was picked up many times. This chain links TRBV5-1 with TRBJ2-2, with D perhaps matching TRBD2 (6 bases). Germline V gives CDR1 SGHRS, CDR2 YFSETQ. The germline V and J ends were trimmed by 0 bases and 4 bases, with 10 bases remaining between them. The CDR3 is 15 residues long. CDR3: CASSLELATTGELFF. The CDR3 coding sequence is TGCGCCAGCAGCTTGGAACTAGCCACCACCGGGGAGCTGTTTTTT.

This chain links TRBV12-3 or TRBV12-4 with TRBJ2-1, with D possibly being TRBD2 (5 bases). The CDR3 runs 17 residues. The V gene lost 4 bases and the J gene lost 1 base, with 17 bases spanning the gap. CDR3 DNA sequence: TGTGCCAGCAGTTCCGGCCAGACTAAGGGTTCCTACAATGAGCAGTTCTTC. Encoded protein: CASSSGQTKGSYNEQFF.

A few counts support this clonotype. The chain joins TRBV10-3 to TRBJ2-7, with D possibly matching TRBD2 (6 bases). Looked up from germline, CDR1 is ENHRY and CDR2 is SYGVKD. The CDR3 length is 11 residues. Trimming took 8 bases from V and 3 from J, leaving 8 bases between them. The CDR3 region is CAIGRGYEQYV. Written as DNA, the CDR3 is TGTGCCATCGGGCGGGGCTACGAGCAGTACGTC.

This clonotype showed up just a few times. The V and J genes are TRBV29-1 and TRBJ2-7; 7 bases are shared with TRBD1. The CDR3 runs 14 residues. J gave up 3 bases and V 5 bases, and 10 bases lay outside the gene matches. In germline, CDR1 is SQVTM, CDR2 ANQGSEA. The CDR3 loop is CSVSERQGNYEQYF. CDR3 bases: TGCAGCGTTTCAGAGAGACAGGGTAACTACGAGCAGTACTTC.

In this sample, this clonotype turned up many times. The chain carries TRBV6-1 and TRBJ1-5; 11 nucleotides line up with TRBD1. The germline V gene encodes CDR1 MNHNS and CDR2 SASEGT. The CDR3 totals 15 residues. V was pared by 6 bases and J by 4 bases, with 5 bases of the junction left unmatched. CDR3 sequence: CASSLGQGENQPQHF. The CDR3 region has the DNA TGTGCCAGCAGCCTGGGACAGGGGGAAAATCAGCCCCAGCATTTT.

In its sample, this clonotype was seen a few times. CDR3 bases: TGTGCCACCAGTGATCCCAGACTTAACAGGGAGGGTTACAATGAGCAGTTCTTC. It specifies CATSDPRLNREGYNEQFF. The rearrangement links TRBV24-1 to TRBJ2-1; possible D gene TRBD2, 7 bases. Germline-derived CDR1 and CDR2 are KGHDR and SFDVKD. The CDR3 totals 18 residues. Trimming cost V 3 bases and J 4 bases, with 21 bases left between them.

Many counts were recorded for this clonotype. The chain employs TRBV5-1 and TRBJ2-5; D unclear. The CDR3 length is 16 residues. V was cut by 0 bases and J by 5 bases, with 17 bases left in between. Germline CDR1 reads SGHRS; CDR2 reads YFSETQ. The CDR3 DNA reads as TGCGCCAGCAGCTTGGTACTGTCGCCGGGTGGGGAGACCCAGTACTTC. It encodes CASSLVLSPGGETQYF.

This clonotype was counted only a few times. The chain couples TRBV7-9 to TRBJ2-5; D not resolved. The CDR3 has 14 amino acids. Trimming removed 2 bases at V and 1 base at J, with 8 bases between. Germline CDR1 SEHNR, CDR2 FQNEAQ (reference sequence). The CDR3 reads CASSLTLSQETQYF. In nucleotides, the CDR3 is TGTGCCAGCAGCTTAACCCTAAGCCAAGAGACCCAGTACTTC.

This clonotype was seen many times. The V and J genes are TRBV12-3 or TRBV12-4 and TRBJ1-1; no definite D call. This CDR3 comprises 14 residues. Trimming removed 3 bases at V and 4 bases at J, with 12 bases between. In nucleotides, the CDR3 is TGTGCCAGCAGTTTCCCTCAGAGTATCACTGAAGCTTTCTTT. Its translation is CASSFPQSITEAFF.

This clonotype was detected ten times or more. J is TRBJ1-6 and V is TRBV4-1, with 7 bases lining up with TRBD1. V shed 1 base and J 7 bases; nucleotides not matched to a gene: 7. The germline V gene has CDR1 MGHRA and CDR2 YSYEKL. CDR3 size: 16 residues. DNA of the CDR3: TGCGCCAGCAGCCAAGGACCAGGCAGGGGGAATTCACCCCTCCACTTT. The encoded protein is CASSQGPGRGNSPLHF.

In this sample, this clonotype turned up many times. The J gene is TRBJ2-2, the V gene TRBV15; D remains unclear. Per the germline V gene, CDR1 is LNHNV and CDR2 is YYDKDF (reference sequence). The V end was cut by 1 base, the J end by 0 bases, with 6 bases between. This CDR3 comprises 15 residues. The CDR3, as DNA: TGTGCCACCAGCAGAGGGCATGCGAACACCGGGGAGCTGTTTTTT. It encodes CATSRGHANTGELFF.

This chain connects TRBV24-1 to TRBJ2-2; TRBD1 matches 9 bases. The V gene end was trimmed by 1 base and the J gene end by 3 bases; junction bases not matched to a gene: 2. Germline V gene lookup returns CDR1 KGHDR and CDR2 SFDVKD. The CDR3 contains 16 residues. CDR3 sequence: CATSDFRTGDTGELFF. The CDR3 DNA reads as TGTGCCACCAGTGATTTCCGGACAGGGGACACCGGGGAGCTGTTTTTT.

This clonotype turned up a few times. The gene calls are TRBV12-3 or TRBV12-4 and TRBJ1-1; weak D call: TRBD1 (5 bases). This CDR3 spans 14 amino acids. V lost 9 bases and J 4 bases, leaving 18 bases between the germline ends. Here the CDR3 reads CASTNRWVITEAFF. Here the CDR3 DNA reads TGTGCCAGTACCAACAGGTGGGTCATCACTGAAGCTTTCTTT.

The chain employs TRBV4-2 and TRBJ2-7; 11 bases are shared with TRBD2. This CDR3 contains 15 residues. With 1 base clipped from V and 2 bases from J, the junction kept 1 base outside the gene matches. CDR1 is LGHNA and CDR2 is YNFKEQ in the germline V gene. The CDR3 bases are TGTGCCAGCAGCCAAGTAGCGGGAGGGCCCTACGAGCAGTACTTC. It translates to CASSQVAGGPYEQYF.

This clonotype was found a few times. The rearrangement links TRBV15 to TRBJ2-3; the D is unclear. CDR1 is LNHNV and CDR2 is YYDKDF in the germline V gene (reference sequence). The CDR3 has 15 residues. Trimming cost V 6 bases and J 6 bases, with 19 bases left between them. The CDR3: CATSLGDSWSDTQYF. The CDR3 bases are TGTGCCACCAGTCTCGGTGATAGCTGGTCTGATACGCAGTATTTT.

This clonotype was recorded many times. This chain connects TRBV12-3 or TRBV12-4 to TRBJ2-1, with 11 positions matching TRBD2. V lost 6 bases, J lost 4 bases, and 2 bases stayed unmatched. The CDR3 totals 14 residues. In DNA form, the CDR3 reads TGTGCCAGCAGGAGACTAGCGGGATACAATGAGCAGTTCTTC. Translated, it gives CASRRLAGYNEQFF.

This clonotype was seen only a few times. The J gene is TRBJ2-7, the V gene TRBV28; D call uncertain. Germline values: CDR1 MDHEN, CDR2 SYDVKM. CDR3 size: 15 residues. The V and J ends lost 4 bases and 3 bases respectively, with 16 bases between them. CDR3 DNA sequence: TGTGCCAGCAGTTCTCCCTCCAAGATCGACTACGAGCAGTACTTC. The encoded protein is CASSSPSKIDYEQYF.

The chain carries TRBV29-1 and TRBJ1-5, with D unclear. Trimming removed 7 bases from V and 7 bases from J, with 14 bases in between. The CDR3 consists of 12 residues. CDR1 SQVTM and CDR2 ANQGSEA come from the germline V gene. The CDR3 reads CSAGEGGQPQHF. DNA of the CDR3: TGCAGCGCTGGGGAAGGCGGGCAGCCCCAGCATTTT.